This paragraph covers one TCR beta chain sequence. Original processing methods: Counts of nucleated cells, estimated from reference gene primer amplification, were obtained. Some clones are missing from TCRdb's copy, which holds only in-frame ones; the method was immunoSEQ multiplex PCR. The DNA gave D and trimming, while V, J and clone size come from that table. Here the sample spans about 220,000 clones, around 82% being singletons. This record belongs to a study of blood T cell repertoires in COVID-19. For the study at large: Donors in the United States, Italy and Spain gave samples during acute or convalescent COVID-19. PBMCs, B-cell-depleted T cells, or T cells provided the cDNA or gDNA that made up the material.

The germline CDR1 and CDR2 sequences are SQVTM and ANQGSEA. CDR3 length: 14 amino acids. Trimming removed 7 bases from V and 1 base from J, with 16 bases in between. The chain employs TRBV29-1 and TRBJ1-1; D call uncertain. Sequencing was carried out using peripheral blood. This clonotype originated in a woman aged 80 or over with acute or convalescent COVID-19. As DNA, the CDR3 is TGCAGCGCTGACCTTGGACTGACGAACACTGAAGCTTTCTTT. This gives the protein CSADLGLTNTEAFF. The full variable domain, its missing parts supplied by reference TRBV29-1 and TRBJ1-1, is SAVISQKPSRDICQRGTSLTIQCQVDSQVTMMFWYRQQPGQSLTLIATANQGSEATYESGFVIDKFPISRPNLTFSTLTVSNMSPEDSSIYLCSADLGLTNTEAFFGQGTRLTVV.